These 32 T cell receptor beta chains were sequenced from one sample in a study of shared clonotypes between healthy human individuals. Produced via immunoSEQ multiplex PCR; TCRdb's table is partial and in-frame only. The sample includes 2.5 million or so clones, just over 90% of them seen just once. Sequencing was done on a sample of naive CD4+ T cells sorted from blood. Subset defined: CD45RA+ positively selected. These receptors originate from a man between 18 and 29 years old in good health.

This chain connects TRBV28 to TRBJ1-6; possibly TRBD1 for D (5 bases). This CDR3 has 12 residues. The germline CDR1 and CDR2 sequences are MDHEN and SYDVKM. V was pared by 3 bases and J by 16 bases, with 13 bases between. The CDR3 protein is CASSFRQRRLHF. The CDR3 region has the DNA TGTGCCAGCAGTTTTCGACAGAGAAGACTCCACTTT.

The chain carries TRBV12-5 and TRBJ2-7, with 13 bases aligning to TRBD2. With V trimmed by 6 bases and J by 3 bases, 11 bases remained unmatched. This CDR3 region has 17 residues. Germline values: CDR1 LGHNT, CDR2 FRNRAP. The CDR3 sequence: CASGTLGTSGIVYEQYF. In nucleotides, the CDR3 is TGTGCTAGTGGCACGCTCGGGACTAGCGGGATAGTCTACGAGCAGTACTTC. Combining the CDR3 with reference TRBV12-5 and TRBJ2-7 gives the whole variable domain DARVTQTPRHKVTEMGQEVTMRCQPILGHNTVFWYRQTMMQGLELLAYFRNRAPLDDSGMPKDRFSAEMPDATLATLKIQPSEPRDSAVYFCASGTLGTSGIVYEQYFGPGTRLTVT.

This chain links TRBV2 with TRBJ2-7; D not certain. The CDR3 is 13 amino acids. Germline V gene lookup returns CDR1 SNHLY and CDR2 FYNNEI. The V and J ends lost 5 bases and 0 bases respectively, with 8 bases between them. CDR3: CASSKEVSYEQYF. Here the CDR3 DNA reads TGTGCCAGCAGTAAAGAGGTCTCCTACGAGCAGTACTTC.

This chain links TRBV13 with TRBJ1-2; a weak D match, TRBD1 (6 bases). Deletions cut 5 bases from V and 8 bases from J, with 18 bases between. The V gene's germline CDR1 is PRHDT and CDR2 FYEKMQ (reference sequence). The CDR3 spans 14 residues. DNA for the CDR3: TGTGCCAGCAGCCGACCCCCGGGGGCCGTCGGCTACACCTTC. Amino acids: CASSRPPGAVGYTF. The variable domain in full, with the rest retrieved from reference TRBV13 and TRBJ1-2, is AAGVIQSPRHLIKEKRETATLKCYPIPRHDTVYWYQQGPGQDPQFLISFYEKMQSDKGSIPDRFSAQQFSDYHSELNMSSLELGDSALYFCASSRPPGAVGYTFGSGTRLTVV.

The V and J genes are TRBV9 and TRBJ2-2, with D perhaps matching TRBD2 (6 bases). CDR3 length: 15 amino acids. Germline CDR1 and CDR2: SGDLS and YYNGEE. Trimming stripped 1 base from V and 2 bases from J, with 9 bases between. The CDR3 sequence: CASSVRGVNTGELFF. CDR3 nucleotide sequence: TGTGCCAGCAGCGTACGCGGGGTAAACACCGGGGAGCTGTTTTTT.

This rearrangement joins TRBV19 to TRBJ1-2, with D perhaps TRBD1 (5 bases). This CDR3 has 14 amino acids. The ends were cut back, 5 bases at V and 5 bases at J, with 15 bases in the middle. Per germline, CDR1 LNHDA and CDR2 SQIVND (reference sequence). In DNA form, the CDR3 reads TGTGCCAGTAGTCTGGACGGGGAGGGGTATGGCTACACCTTC. The encoded protein is CASSLDGEGYGYTF.

The rearrangement uses TRBV6-5 and TRBJ1-3; D gene unclear. This CDR3 has 15 amino acids. Germline V gene lookup returns CDR1 MNHEY and CDR2 SVGAGI. V lost 5 bases and J lost 0, with 11 bases in between. Here the CDR3 DNA reads TGTGCCAGCAGTCGCGGACTGAGCTCTGGAAACACCATATATTTT. It specifies CASSRGLSSGNTIYF.

The chain recombines TRBV5-1 with TRBJ2-7; 11 bases align to TRBD1. V gave up 4 bases and J gave up 1 base; unmatched junction bases: 4. CDR3 size: 15 residues. The germline gives CDR1 SGHRS, CDR2 YFSETQ. The CDR3 region is CASSPGQGASYEQYF. The CDR3 nucleotides are TGCGCCAGCAGCCCTGGACAGGGGGCTTCCTACGAGCAGTACTTC.

This chain connects TRBV6-6 to TRBJ2-2, with D hard to call. V was pared by 0 bases and J by 9 bases, with 11 bases between. Germline values: CDR1 MNHNY, CDR2 SVGAGI (reference sequence). CDR3 length equals 14 residues. The chain's CDR3 is CASSYSTLGWELFF. CDR3 DNA sequence: TGTGCCAGCAGTTACTCGACTTTGGGTTGGGAGCTGTTTTTT.

The V gene is TRBV5-4, the J gene TRBJ1-5; the D is unclear. The CDR3 has 14 residues. The V gene's germline CDR1 is SGHNT and CDR2 YYREEE (reference sequence). Trimming shortened V by 4 bases and J by 7 bases, and 15 bases separated the two germline ends. This CDR3 is CASSPGPGGQPQHF. In nucleotides, the CDR3 is TGTGCCAGCAGCCCCGGGCCGGGCGGACAGCCCCAGCATTTT.

This clone occurred a few times. The V gene is TRBV16, the J gene TRBJ1-6, with TRBD1 identical over 8 bases. Germline loops: CDR1 KGHSY, CDR2 FQNENV. With 4 bases clipped from V and 7 bases from J, the junction kept 3 bases outside the gene matches. The CDR3 is 14 residues long. In nucleotides, the CDR3 is TGTGCCAGCAGCCGGGGACAGGTGAATTCACCCCTCCACTTT. Protein sequence: CASSRGQVNSPLHF. The full variable domain, with the rest looked up from reference TRBV16 and TRBJ1-6, is GEEVAQTPKHLVRGEGQKAKLYCAPIKGHSYVFWYQQVLKNEFKFLISFQNENVFDETGMPKERFSAKCLPNSPCSLEIQATKLEDSAVYFCASSRGQVNSPLHFGNGTRLTVT.

CDR3: CASSLQTPGWDTGELFF. The CDR3 nucleotides read TGTGCCAGCAGCTTACAGACTCCAGGGTGGGACACCGGGGAGCTGTTTTTT. The rearrangement links TRBV11-2 to TRBJ2-2, with TRBD1 as a possible D gene (5 bases). The V and J ends lost 2 bases and 3 bases respectively, with 16 bases between them. Per germline, CDR1 SGHAT and CDR2 FQNNGV. This CDR3 contains 17 residues. Based on the CDR3 plus reference TRBV11-2 and TRBJ2-2, the full variable domain is EAGVAQSPRYKIIEKRQSVAFWCNPISGHATLYWYQQILGQGPKLLIQFQNNGVVDDSQLPKDRFSAERLKGVDSTLKIQPAKLEDSAVYLCASSLQTPGWDTGELFFGEGSRLTVL.

The chain has TRBV19 and TRBJ2-5; D might be TRBD2 (7 bases). Germline CDR1 and CDR2: LNHDA and SQIVND (reference sequence). CDR3 length: 17 amino acids. V was cut by 7 bases and J by 5 bases, with 26 bases left in between. In nucleotides, the CDR3 is TGTGCCAGTACCCCCGAGGTAGGGGGGGGCCCATGGGAGACCCAGTACTTC. Protein: CASTPEVGGGPWETQYF.

This clone was detected a few times. The chain employs TRBV4-1 and TRBJ1-5; D gene ambiguous. Deletions cut 2 bases from V and 5 bases from J, with 13 bases between. This CDR3 comprises 15 residues. Germline CDR1 reads MGHRA; CDR2 reads YSYEKL. This chain's CDR3 is CASSQHEVSDQPQHF. CDR3 bases: TGCGCCAGCAGCCAACACGAAGTCTCGGATCAGCCCCAGCATTTT.

The rearrangement uses TRBV7-2 and TRBJ2-3, with a possible D match to TRBD1 (5 bases). Germline CDR1 and CDR2: SGHTA and FQGNSA. The CDR3 is made up of 14 amino acids. The V and J ends lost 1 base and 4 bases respectively, with 9 bases between them. As DNA, the CDR3 is TGTGCCAGCAGCTTAGACAGGTGGTCAGATACGCAGTATTTT. Its protein is CASSLDRWSDTQYF.

V and J are TRBV7-6 and TRBJ2-7; 7 positions agree with TRBD2. The V and J ends lost 5 bases and 3 bases, in that order; junction bases with no gene match: 10. The CDR3 runs to 15 residues. CDR1 and CDR2 (germline): SGHVS, FNYEAQ. CDR3 coding DNA: TGTGCCAGCAGCCTCCTAGCGGAGATGGGCTACGAGCAGTACTTC. The encoded protein is CASSLLAEMGYEQYF.

The chain carries TRBV10-3 and TRBJ2-7, with 7 bases aligning to TRBD2. V trimming: 9 bases; J trimming: 6 bases; junction bases outside the gene matches: 5. CDR1 ENHRY and CDR2 SYGVKD come from the germline V gene. CDR3 length: 11 residues. CDR3 DNA: TGTGCCATTGGGACGGGGGGCGAGCAGTACTTC. It is translated as CAIGTGGEQYF.

This clone showed up just once. V is TRBV7-2 and J is TRBJ2-7, with 11 bases fitting TRBD1. The CDR3 spans 16 residues. The germline CDR1 and CDR2 sequences are SGHTA and FQGNSA. With 5 bases clipped from V and 4 bases from J, the junction kept 10 bases outside the gene matches. CDR3 DNA: TGTGCCAGCAGCGGGAGGTGGGGACAGGGGGGATACGAGCAGTACTTC. Residues: CASSGRWGQGGYEQYF. The whole variable domain, filled in from reference TRBV7-2 and TRBJ2-7, reads GAGVSQSPSNKVTEKGKDVELRCDPISGHTALYWYRQSLGQGLEFLIYFQGNSAPDKSGLPSDRFSAERTGGSVSTLTIQRTQQEDSAVYLCASSGRWGQGGYEQYFGPGTRLTVT.

This chain joins TRBV2 and TRBJ1-2, with 8 positions matching TRBD1. CDR1 is SNHLY, CDR2 FYNNEI, per germline. Losses at the gene ends were 5 bases for V and 0 bases for J; bases not matched to a gene: 5. This CDR3 comprises 15 residues. Here the CDR3 reads CASSLGTGTNYGYTF. As DNA, the CDR3 is TGTGCCAGCAGTCTAGGGACAGGCACTAACTATGGCTACACCTTC.

Only one count was recorded for this clone. The rearrangement uses TRBV6-5 and TRBJ2-7, with D possibly TRBD1 on 5 matching bases. The CDR3 covers 14 residues. Trimming took 2 bases from V and 0 from J, leaving 8 bases between them. Germline lookup yields CDR1 MNHEY and CDR2 SVGAGI. CDR3 in amino acids: CASSYAQGSYEQYF. The CDR3 DNA reads TGTGCCAGCAGTTACGCTCAGGGCTCCTACGAGCAGTACTTC.

This clone was seen once. CDR3 amino acids: CAWSVGKTGHLYEQYF. Written as DNA, the CDR3 is TGTGCCTGGAGTGTAGGGAAAACGGGACACCTCTACGAGCAGTACTTC. This chain links TRBV30 with TRBJ2-7, with TRBD1 as a possible D gene (6 bases). V was trimmed by 0 bases and J by 3 bases, leaving 18 bases between them. Looked up from germline, CDR1 is GTSNPN and CDR2 is SVGIG (reference sequence). The CDR3 runs to 16 residues.

V gene TRBV6-1 combines with J gene TRBJ2-7, with D perhaps TRBD1 or TRBD2 (5 bases each). Trimming left V 8 bases short and J 2 bases short, with 16 bases between. The germline gives CDR1 MNHNS, CDR2 SASEGT. CDR3 size: 14 residues. The CDR3 loop reads CASSTTGPPYEQYF. In DNA, the CDR3 is TGTGCCAGCTCAACAACGGGGCCCCCCTACGAGCAGTACTTC.

V gene TRBV11-2 combines with J gene TRBJ2-1, with TRBD2 matching over 7 bases. This CDR3 comprises 17 residues. The ends lost 4 bases at V and 6 bases at J; junction bases unmatched: 15. Germline V gene lookup returns CDR1 SGHAT and CDR2 FQNNGV. CDR3 loop: CASSSAFGGKVGNEQFF. Written as DNA, the CDR3 is TGTGCCAGCAGCTCCGCCTTCGGGGGGAAGGTAGGCAATGAGCAGTTCTTC.

The chain links TRBV15 to TRBJ1-4, with D perhaps TRBD1 (5 bases). The V gene's germline CDR1 is LNHNV and CDR2 YYDKDF (reference sequence). Trimming cost V 0 bases and J 7 bases, with 9 bases left between them. The CDR3 extends over 14 amino acids. The CDR3 region has the DNA TGTGCCACCAGCAGAGATGTGGGGGGTGAAAAACTGTTTTTT. Its translation: CATSRDVGGEKLFF.

This sequence joins TRBV11-1 and TRBJ2-1, with TRBD2 identical over 11 bases. The germline gives CDR1 SGHAT, CDR2 FQDESV (reference sequence). The ends lost 3 bases at V and 7 bases at J; junction bases unmatched: 5. There are 15 residues in the CDR3. Here the CDR3 reads CASSFIAGGQNEQFF. CDR3 nucleotides: TGTGCCAGCAGCTTCATAGCGGGGGGGCAGAATGAGCAGTTCTTC.

This chain links TRBV15 with TRBJ1-2; D gene uncertain. With 0 bases removed from V and 0 bases from J, the gap between germline ends came to 11 bases. The CDR3 loop spans 16 amino acids. The germline CDR1 and CDR2 sequences are LNHNV and YYDKDF (reference sequence). The CDR3 here is CATSRDTTKANYGYTF. As DNA, the CDR3 is TGTGCCACCAGCAGAGATACGACAAAAGCTAACTATGGCTACACCTTC.

The rearrangement links TRBV2 to TRBJ2-3; perhaps TRBD2 as D (6 bases). V dropped 6 bases and J dropped 2 bases, with 15 bases sitting between them. Germline V gives CDR1 SNHLY, CDR2 FYNNEI. The CDR3 sequence is 15 residues long. The CDR3 here is CASRGDFKATDTQYF. Here the CDR3 DNA reads TGTGCCAGCAGAGGGGACTTTAAAGCCACAGATACGCAGTATTTT.

This clone was detected only once. This chain links TRBV19 with TRBJ2-1; D gene ambiguous. Germline V CDR1 and CDR2: LNHDA, SQIVND (reference sequence). The CDR3 spans 13 residues. The V end was cut by 3 bases, the J end by 9 bases, with 12 bases between. The CDR3 here is CASSILLLTEQFF. As DNA, the CDR3 is TGTGCCAGTAGTATTCTACTACTAACTGAGCAGTTCTTC. The full variable domain, with the rest looked up from reference TRBV19 and TRBJ2-1, is DGGITQSPKYLFRKEGQNVTLSCEQNLNHDAMYWYRQDPGQGLRLIYYSQIVNDFQKGDIAEGYSVSREKKESFPLTVTSAQKNPTAFYLCASSILLLTEQFFGPGTRLTVL.

The chain joins TRBV5-1 to TRBJ2-2; the D gene is possibly TRBD1 (6 bases). Trimming pared 5 bases from V and 2 bases from J, leaving 13 bases between. Germline V CDR1 and CDR2: SGHRS, YFSETQ. The CDR3 runs to 15 residues. This CDR3 reads CASRQQGHNTGELFF. The CDR3, as DNA: TGCGCCAGCAGACAGCAGGGGCATAACACCGGGGAGCTGTTTTTT.

In this sample, this clone turned up a few times. The chain recombines TRBV25-1 with TRBJ1-1, with D possibly being TRBD1 (5 bases). CDR1 and CDR2 (germline): MGHDK, SYGVNS. This CDR3 contains 12 residues. The V end lost 7 bases, the J end lost 6 bases, and 12 bases lay between the germline ends. CDR3 DNA: TGTGCCAGCACCCTTGGGGCAGCTGAAGCTTTCTTT. It yields the protein CASTLGAAEAFF.

Only one count was recorded for this clone. The chain employs TRBV28 and TRBJ2-3; D gene uncertain. The V gene lost 3 bases and the J gene lost 3 bases, with 7 bases spanning the gap. This CDR3 spans 13 amino acids. From germline, CDR1 is MDHEN and CDR2 SYDVKM. CDR3 protein: CASSLGQTDTQYF. In DNA, the CDR3 is TGTGCCAGCAGTTTGGGTCAGACAGATACGCAGTATTTT.

The J gene is TRBJ2-1, the V gene TRBV10-3; D is undetermined. V lost 3 bases and J lost 2, with 5 bases in between. Germline loops: CDR1 ENHRY, CDR2 SYGVKD. This CDR3 comprises 13 residues. CDR3 residues: CAISEFTYNEQFF. CDR3 coding DNA: TGTGCCATCAGTGAATTTACCTACAATGAGCAGTTCTTC.